The clone carrying this TCR beta chain was observed a handful of times. Its matching antigen is unknown. Through template switching, a universal primer site was introduced, and the cDNA contained unique molecular identifiers. MiXCR, run by TCRdb on the 5' RACE reads, gives a single entry per CDR3 protein. The sample includes 1.5 million to 2 million distinct CDR3 sequences, around a third of them seen just once. The junction had 7 bases not matched to a gene; V was cut back by 5 bases and J by 3 bases. This CDR3 is built from 15 residues. Germline loops: CDR1 MGHDK, CDR2 SYGVNS. These data belong to a study of identical twins. General study points: Fewer insertions were carried by abundant cord blood beta clonotypes, but none was seen in memory repertoires. Among out-of-frame alpha sequences shared by twins, low generation probability occurred in excess.

Healthy Caucasians provided all donations. This sequence joins TRBV25-1 and TRBJ2-7; 10 bases are a match to TRBD1. Sequencing input: cord blood. This receptor was identified in a newborn girl in good health. CDR3 in DNA: TGTGCCAGCAGTTTCCGGACAGGGGGGAACTACGAGCAGTACTTC. Its protein product is CASSFRTGGNYEQYF.